These 25 T cell receptor beta chains came from one sample sequenced in a study of cytomegalovirus exposure and HLA in healthy donors. Method: immunoSEQ multiplex PCR; TCRdb's copy keeps in-frame clones and lacks some. This table has 120,000 or so clones, about 87% appearing once. Sequencing was done on a sample of PBMCs. Every receptor here comes from a woman between 18 and 29 years old in good health and CMV-seronegative.

This chain uses TRBV25-1 with TRBJ1-5, with D perhaps matching TRBD1 (5 bases). The length of the CDR3 is 13 residues. V gave up 1 base and J gave up 9 bases, with 10 bases separating them. The germline V gene encodes CDR1 MGHDK and CDR2 SYGVNS. The CDR3 loop is CASSEWGDRPQHF. DNA for the CDR3: TGTGCCAGCAGTGAATGGGGGGATCGGCCCCAGCATTTT.

This sequence joins TRBV6-5 and TRBJ2-6; possible D gene TRBD1, 5 bases. The CDR3 runs to 15 residues. Germline CDR1 is MNHEY and CDR2 is SVGAGI. V lost 5 bases, J lost 3 bases, and 11 bases lay in between. CDR3 coding DNA: TGTGCCAGCAGTCTTGGTCAGGGTGGGGCCAACGTCCTGACTTTC. It specifies CASSLGQGGANVLTF.

V and J are TRBV28 and TRBJ2-2; 10 bases map to TRBD2. CDR3 length: 15 residues. The ends lost 5 bases at V and 4 bases at J; junction bases unmatched: 4. Germline CDR1 and CDR2: MDHEN and SYDVKM. CDR3 nucleotides: TGTGCCAGCAGTCCTAGCGGGAGTAGCACCGGGGAGCTGTTTTTT. It encodes CASSPSGSSTGELFF.

This sequence joins TRBV28 and TRBJ1-2; 12 bases fit TRBD1. Trimming removed 4 bases from V and 7 bases from J; junction bases left unmatched: 10. The CDR3 sequence is 16 residues long. Germline-derived CDR1 and CDR2 are MDHEN and SYDVKM. This CDR3 is CASSSMGTGGAGGYTF. The CDR3 coding sequence is TGTGCCAGCAGTTCAATGGGGACAGGGGGCGCTGGTGGCTACACCTTC.

This chain joins TRBV27 and TRBJ1-2, with D possibly being TRBD1 (6 bases). Trimming left V 4 bases short and J 1 base short, with 19 bases between. From germline, CDR1 is MNHEY and CDR2 SMNVEV (reference sequence). CDR3 length equals 17 residues. The CDR3 loop reads CASSSAGVRSGNYGYTF. As DNA, the CDR3 is TGTGCCAGCAGTTCAGCAGGGGTTAGGTCGGGTAACTATGGCTACACCTTC.

The genes are TRBV7-8 and TRBJ1-1, with TRBD1 matching over 7 bases. The V gene end was trimmed by 1 base and the J gene end by 11 bases; junction bases not matched to a gene: 4. The CDR3 covers 12 residues. Looked up from germline, CDR1 is SGHVS and CDR2 is FQNEAQ. The CDR3 region has the DNA TGTGCCAGCAGCTTAGAAACAGGGGAGGCTTTCTTT. Translation gives CASSLETGEAFF.

The chain is built from TRBV7-9 and TRBJ2-3; 7 positions match TRBD2. Germline values: CDR1 SEHNR, CDR2 FQNEAQ (reference sequence). The V and J ends lost 4 bases and 2 bases, in that order; junction bases with no gene match: 3. The CDR3 loop spans 14 amino acids. This chain's CDR3 is CASSSLAPTDTQYF. The CDR3 DNA is TGTGCCAGCAGCTCACTAGCGCCCACAGATACGCAGTATTTT.

The genes are TRBV4-1 and TRBJ2-2, with 9 bases aligning to TRBD2. Germline trimming cut 2 bases from V and 5 bases from J; bases unmatched to any gene: 12. Germline V lookup: CDR1 MGHRA, CDR2 YSYEKL. The CDR3 extends over 18 amino acids. CDR3 in DNA: TGCGCCAGCAGCCAACCGGGCCGAAAAGCGGGAGGTACCGGGGAGCTGTTTTTT. Amino acids: CASSQPGRKAGGTGELFF.

The genes are TRBV6-5 and TRBJ2-7; D call uncertain. Germline CDR1 and CDR2: MNHEY and SVGAGI. With 5 bases removed from V and 3 bases from J, the gap between germline ends came to 11 bases. The CDR3 runs to 13 residues. Written as DNA, the CDR3 is TGTGCCAGCAGTCCCTACAGTAACTACGAGCAGTACTTC. Protein sequence: CASSPYSNYEQYF.

This chain connects TRBV30 to TRBJ2-5; the D gene is possibly TRBD2 (7 bases). Germline V gene data show CDR1 as GTSNPN and CDR2 as SVGIG (reference sequence). V was clipped by 8 bases and J by 7 bases, with 17 bases between them. CDR3 length: 12 residues. CDR3 bases: TGTGCCGCAAGGGGGGGTCCTGGGACCCAGTACTTC. Translating gives CAARGGPGTQYF.

The J gene is TRBJ1-2, the V gene TRBV19; TRBD1 might be the D (5 bases). CDR1 and CDR2 from the germline V gene are LNHDA and SQIVND (reference sequence). This CDR3 is 16 amino acids long. The V end lost 4 bases, the J end lost 4 bases, and 19 bases lay between the germline ends. CDR3 sequence (DNA): TGTGCCAGTAGTAGTCCAGGGACTCCGGGCGGCTATGGCTACACCTTC. This encodes CASSSPGTPGGYGYTF.

The chain joins TRBV11-1 to TRBJ2-7; 7 nucleotides line up with TRBD2. The ends lost 5 bases at V and 2 bases at J; junction bases unmatched: 9. Germline V gives CDR1 SGHAT, CDR2 FQDESV (reference sequence). The CDR3 extends over 15 amino acids. The CDR3 nucleotides read TGTGCCAGCAGCCCCGATGCTAGCGGACCCTACGAGCAGTACTTC. This gives the protein CASSPDASGPYEQYF.

V usage is TRBV7-9 and J usage is TRBJ1-2; no definite D call. CDR1 SEHNR and CDR2 FQNEAQ come from the germline V gene (reference sequence). The CDR3 loop spans 14 amino acids. V was cut by 5 bases and J by 4 bases, with 14 bases left in between. The CDR3 spells CASSLKTGIYGYTF. CDR3 in DNA: TGTGCCAGCAGCCTCAAGACGGGTATCTATGGCTACACCTTC.

The chain joins TRBV28 to TRBJ1-2; no definite D call. The CDR3 consists of 14 residues. V lost 4 bases and J 0 bases, leaving 9 bases between the germline ends. CDR1 and CDR2 from the germline V gene are MDHEN and SYDVKM. The chain's CDR3 is CASSSFLTNYGYTF. CDR3 in DNA: TGTGCCAGCAGTTCCTTTCTAACTAACTATGGCTACACCTTC.

The CDR3 reads CASGLGVSPLHF. The CDR3 DNA reads as TGTGCCAGCGGGCTGGGAGTTTCACCCCTCCACTTT. The chain employs TRBV2 and TRBJ1-6; no clear D. Between the trimmed V and J ends, which lost 8 bases and 9 bases, there was a span of 11 bases. Looked up from germline, CDR1 is SNHLY and CDR2 is FYNNEI. The CDR3 spans 12 residues.

The chain has TRBV5-4 and TRBJ2-5, with TRBD1 identical over 8 bases. This CDR3 contains 16 residues. The germline gives CDR1 SGHNT, CDR2 YYREEE (reference sequence). J gave up 5 bases and V 5 bases, and 14 bases lay outside the gene matches. CDR3 amino acids: CASSSLGGQASETQYF. For the CDR3, the DNA is TGTGCCAGCAGTTCCTTAGGGGGACAGGCTAGCGAGACCCAGTACTTC.

The V and J genes are TRBV7-9 and TRBJ1-5; D unclear. The CDR3 consists of 15 residues. Trimming pared 10 bases from V and 4 bases from J, leaving 20 bases between. Germline V gives CDR1 SEHNR, CDR2 FQNEAQ (reference sequence). CDR3 DNA: TGTGCCATACTTCTAATTGGAGGGTCGAATCAGCCCCAGCATTTT. Its protein is CAILLIGGSNQPQHF.

The rearrangement joins TRBV7-9 to TRBJ2-7, with TRBD1 as a possible D gene (5 bases). Trimming pared 4 bases from V and 3 bases from J, leaving 13 bases between. Germline CDR1 and CDR2: SEHNR and FQNEAQ (reference sequence). The CDR3 contains 14 residues. The CDR3 loop reads CASSYDSVNYEQYF. The CDR3 bases are TGTGCCAGCAGCTACGACAGTGTGAACTACGAGCAGTACTTC.

J is TRBJ2-3 and V is TRBV20-1; tentatively, D is TRBD2 (6 bases). Trimming cost V 6 bases and J 4 bases, with 8 bases left between them. Germline CDR1 DFQATT, CDR2 SNEGSKA (reference sequence). This CDR3 spans 11 amino acids. The chain's CDR3 is CSAGGPDTQYF. CDR3 DNA: TGCAGTGCGGGAGGTCCAGATACGCAGTATTTT.

This sequence joins TRBV30 and TRBJ2-5; 7 positions match TRBD1. CDR3 size: 17 residues. CDR1 is GTSNPN, CDR2 SVGIG, per germline (reference sequence). After removal of 0 bases from V and 1 base from J, the junction contained 11 bases not matched to a gene. The CDR3 coding sequence is TGTGCCTGGAGTGTACGTCGTACAGGGGTGGGCCAAGAGACCCAGTACTTC. Protein sequence: CAWSVRRTGVGQETQYF.

This chain uses TRBV6-1 with TRBJ1-5; the D is unclear. Germline V gene sequence: CDR1 MNHNS, CDR2 SASEGT. Trimming pared 1 base from V and 0 bases from J, leaving 16 bases between. The length of the CDR3 is 18 residues. CDR3 amino acids: CASSEGRGVPYSNQPQHF. For the CDR3, the DNA is TGTGCCAGCAGTGAAGGCCGCGGGGTCCCGTATAGCAATCAGCCCCAGCATTTT.

V usage is TRBV19 and J usage is TRBJ2-5, with 16 positions matching TRBD2. Trimming cost V 4 bases and J 7 bases; bases outside gene matches: 9. The CDR3 covers 17 residues. CDR1 and CDR2 from the germline V gene are LNHDA and SQIVND (reference sequence). The CDR3 is CASSKGLAGGPSGTQYF. CDR3 DNA: TGTGCCAGTAGTAAGGGACTAGCGGGAGGGCCGAGCGGGACCCAGTACTTC.

In its sample, this clone was seen once. V gene TRBV27 combines with J gene TRBJ2-1, with D perhaps TRBD2 (6 bases). This CDR3 comprises 14 residues. V lost 7 bases and J 2 bases, leaving 12 bases between the germline ends. Germline V gene data show CDR1 as MNHEY and CDR2 as SMNVEV (reference sequence). The chain's CDR3 is CASISGGAYNEQFF. The CDR3 DNA is TGTGCCAGCATTTCAGGCGGGGCCTACAATGAGCAGTTCTTC.

The V call is TRBV13, the J call TRBJ2-2; 13 bases agree with TRBD2. Germline loops: CDR1 PRHDT, CDR2 FYEKMQ (reference sequence). The length of the CDR3 is 17 residues. The J segment lost 4 bases and the V segment lost 5 bases, leaving 7 bases of the junction unmatched. The CDR3 protein is CASSPYGTSGVTGELFF. The CDR3 DNA sequence: TGTGCCAGCAGCCCCTACGGGACTAGCGGGGTCACCGGGGAGCTGTTTTTT.

The V and J genes are TRBV9 and TRBJ2-1; possible D gene TRBD2, 6 bases. Trimming pared 0 bases from V and 4 bases from J, leaving 14 bases between. Germline CDR1 and CDR2: SGDLS and YYNGEE. The CDR3 has 16 residues. Here the CDR3 DNA reads TGTGCCAGCAGCGTAGAGGGCGGGGAGATTTACAATGAGCAGTTCTTC. Translating it yields CASSVEGGEIYNEQFF.